These 24 T cell receptor beta chains originate from one sample sequenced in a study of blood T cell repertoires in COVID-19. The assay was immunoSEQ multiplex PCR, and TCRdb's table has in-frame clones only and misses some. The sample includes tens of thousands of clones, around 83% seen only once; the top ten take about 44%. The sequencing sample was made of peripheral blood. These receptors were obtained from a woman older than 75 with active or convalescent COVID-19.

As DNA, the CDR3 is TGTGCCAGCAGTTACATAGGGGGCCAAGAGACCCAGTACTTC. Encoded protein: CASSYIGGQETQYF. This chain uses TRBV6-5 with TRBJ2-5; weak D call: TRBD1 (6 bases). Germline assignment: CDR1 MNHEY and CDR2 SVGAGI. The CDR3 extends over 14 amino acids. Deletions cut 2 bases from V and 1 base from J, with 8 bases between.

The V call is TRBV11-1, the J call TRBJ2-1, with a possible D match to TRBD2 (5 bases). Germline V CDR1 and CDR2: SGHAT, FQDESV (reference sequence). V lost 5 bases and J 8 bases, leaving 13 bases between the germline ends. The CDR3 has 13 amino acids. CDR3 sequence: CASSVTRKDEQFF. Written as DNA, the CDR3 is TGTGCCAGCAGCGTCACTAGAAAGGATGAGCAGTTCTTC.

This chain links TRBV28 with TRBJ2-7, with TRBD1 matching over 8 bases. The V segment lost 7 bases and the J segment 2 bases; nucleotides outside the gene matches: 7. CDR3 size: 14 residues. The V gene's germline CDR1 is MDHEN and CDR2 SYDVKM. CDR3 region: CASIRQGMAYEQYF. The CDR3 DNA reads TGTGCCAGCATTCGACAGGGGATGGCCTACGAGCAGTACTTC.

This chain joins TRBV9 and TRBJ1-2, with 8 positions matching TRBD1. CDR3 size: 14 residues. V lost 3 bases to trimming and J lost 2 bases; unmatched junction nucleotides: 3. Per germline, CDR1 SGDLS and CDR2 YYNGEE. The CDR3 nucleotides are TGTGCCAGCAGCGGACAGGGGAGAAACTATGGCTACACCTTC. This translates into CASSGQGRNYGYTF.

The rearrangement links TRBV9 to TRBJ1-1; TRBD1 matches at 8 bases. This CDR3 spans 14 amino acids. Germline V CDR1 and CDR2: SGDLS, YYNGEE. V gave up 3 bases and J gave up 4 bases; unmatched junction bases: 5. The CDR3 DNA is TGTGCCAGCAGCGCACCAGGGGGCGGCACTGAAGCTTTCTTT. Its protein product is CASSAPGGGTEAFF.

In DNA, the CDR3 is TGTGCCAGCACCCGCCCCCGGGACAGGGGATACGAGCAGTACTTC. Translated, it gives CASTRPRDRGYEQYF. V and J are TRBV9 and TRBJ2-7; 10 bases line up with TRBD1. J lost 4 bases, V lost 6 bases, and 10 bases had no gene match. CDR3 length: 15 amino acids. Germline lookup yields CDR1 SGDLS and CDR2 YYNGEE. The variable domain in full, completed from reference TRBV9 and TRBJ2-7, reads DSGVTQTPKHLITATGQRVTLRCSPRSGDLSVYWYQQSLDQGLQFLIQYYNGEERAKGNILERFSAQQFPDLHSELNLSSLELGDSALYFCASTRPRDRGYEQYFGPGTRLTVT.

This chain uses TRBV28 with TRBJ1-1, with D possibly being TRBD1 (6 bases). There are 15 residues in the CDR3. Germline V CDR1 and CDR2: MDHEN, SYDVKM. Trimming removed 6 bases at V and 0 bases at J, with 14 bases between. As DNA, the CDR3 is TGTGCCAGCAGGGGGGCAGGCCCTTTGAACACTGAAGCTTTCTTT. The encoded protein is CASRGAGPLNTEAFF.

The V gene is TRBV14, the J gene TRBJ2-2, with 10 bases identical to TRBD2. V shed 1 base and J 5 bases; nucleotides not matched to a gene: 1. The CDR3 consists of 15 residues. Germline V CDR1 and CDR2: SGHDN, FVKESK. In DNA form, the CDR3 reads TGTGCCAGCAGCCAAGGGACTAGCGGTACCGGGGAGCTGTTTTTT. It encodes CASSQGTSGTGELFF.

The chain combines TRBV28 with TRBJ2-7; 7 nucleotides agree with TRBD1. The junction had 8 bases not matched to a gene; V was cut back by 7 bases and J by 2 bases. The CDR3 extends over 14 amino acids. Germline CDR1 reads MDHEN; CDR2 reads SYDVKM. In nucleotides, the CDR3 is TGTGCCAGCACCCCCGGGACAGTGCCCTACGAGCAGTACTTC. This codes for CASTPGTVPYEQYF.

The chain carries TRBV28 and TRBJ2-1, with 8 positions matching TRBD2. Germline V gene data show CDR1 as MDHEN and CDR2 as SYDVKM. After removal of 4 bases from V and 9 bases from J, the junction contained 11 bases not matched to a gene. The CDR3 is 15 amino acids. CDR3 DNA: TGTGCCAGCAGTTCCTCTCGGGGGGGTTACGGTGAGCAGTTCTTC. This sequence encodes CASSSSRGGYGEQFF.

The chain employs TRBV5-1 and TRBJ2-1, with 11 positions matching TRBD2. The ends lost 0 bases at V and 6 bases at J; junction bases unmatched: 5. CDR1 SGHRS and CDR2 YFSETQ come from the germline V gene. This CDR3 comprises 16 residues. The CDR3 DNA sequence: TGCGCCAGCAGCTTGGAGGTAGCGGGAGGGTTCAATGAGCAGTTCTTC. It specifies CASSLEVAGGFNEQFF.

V usage is TRBV4-1 and J usage is TRBJ2-5; 7 positions agree with TRBD1. J was trimmed by 0 bases and V by 5 bases; bases with no gene match: 9. Looked up from germline, CDR1 is MGHRA and CDR2 is YSYEKL. CDR3 length: 16 amino acids. CDR3 residues: CASSTRQGSYQETQYF. The CDR3 DNA sequence: TGCGCCAGCAGCACACGACAGGGCTCGTACCAAGAGACCCAGTACTTC.

The chain couples TRBV5-1 to TRBJ2-5; a possible D gene is TRBD1 (6 bases). V was cut by 0 bases and J by 5 bases, with 11 bases left in between. The CDR3 has 14 residues. The germline gives CDR1 SGHRS, CDR2 YFSETQ. As DNA, the CDR3 is TGCGCCAGCAGCTTGGCCCCTGACAGGGAGACCCAGTACTTC. This codes for CASSLAPDRETQYF.

This chain links TRBV18 with TRBJ1-4, with 7 bases aligning to TRBD1. V shed 3 bases, J shed 8 bases, and the junction held 6 bases outside the gene matches. CDR1 is KGHSH and CDR2 is LQKENI in the germline V gene. The length of the CDR3 is 14 residues. The CDR3 loop is CASSPNRGPEKLFF. CDR3 in DNA: TGTGCCAGCTCACCCAACAGGGGCCCGGAAAAACTGTTTTTT.

The V call is TRBV18, the J call TRBJ1-2, with 7 bases identical to TRBD1. There are 13 residues in the CDR3. Losses at the gene ends were 3 bases for V and 2 bases for J; bases not matched to a gene: 0. Germline V gene lookup returns CDR1 KGHSH and CDR2 LQKENI. The DNA of the CDR3 is TGTGCCAGCTCACCGGGACAGAACTATGGCTACACCTTC. Protein: CASSPGQNYGYTF.

The V and J genes are TRBV15 and TRBJ1-3; a weak D match, TRBD1 (5 bases). The CDR3 contains 14 residues. V lost 1 base to trimming and J lost 4 bases, with 8 bases between them. Germline CDR1 LNHNV, CDR2 YYDKDF (reference sequence). The CDR3 DNA sequence: TGTGCCACCAGCAGAGGGCGGGGCGGAAACACCATATATTTT. As protein: CATSRGRGGNTIYF.

The CDR3 spells CASSLGHPSEKLFF. CDR3 nucleotides: TGTGCCAGCAGCCTTGGACACCCCTCTGAAAAACTGTTTTTT. The rearrangement joins TRBV6-2 or TRBV6-3 to TRBJ1-4, with a tentative D call TRBD1 (5 bases). This CDR3 is built from 14 residues. Germline CDR1 is MNHEY and CDR2 is SVGEGT. V lost 6 bases and J 7 bases, leaving 15 bases between the germline ends.

The rearrangement uses TRBV30 and TRBJ2-7; 8 bases match TRBD1. The germline CDR1 and CDR2 sequences are GTSNPN and SVGIG (reference sequence). The ends lost 3 bases at V and 3 bases at J; junction bases unmatched: 7. The CDR3 totals 14 residues. The CDR3 region is CAWRRQGNSYEQYF. CDR3 nucleotide sequence: TGTGCCTGGAGAAGACAGGGGAATAGCTACGAGCAGTACTTC.

With respect to this clone: This CDR3 fails to terminate in the conserved phenylalanine or tryptophan, so it likely reflects a read error. This rearrangement joins TRBV6-5 to TRBJ1-1; D not resolved. V was shortened by 6 bases and J by 8 bases, with 13 bases between the two germline ends. Per the germline V gene, CDR1 is MNHEY and CDR2 is SVGAGI. The CDR3 consists of 12 residues. This CDR3 reads CASSPRGIEAFV. Here the CDR3 DNA reads TGTGCCAGCAGCCCCCGAGGCATAGAAGCTTTCGTT.

This chain joins TRBV2 and TRBJ1-2; D possibly corresponds to TRBD1 (5 bases). CDR1 SNHLY and CDR2 FYNNEI come from the germline V gene. The length of the CDR3 is 12 residues. V was cut by 7 bases and J by 2 bases, with 8 bases left in between. The CDR3 region has the DNA TGTGCCAGCATGCGGGGGAACTATGGCTACACCTTC. Its protein product is CASMRGNYGYTF.

This chain uses TRBV6-5 with TRBJ1-2; 9 positions match TRBD1. The CDR3 extends over 15 amino acids. From germline, CDR1 is MNHEY and CDR2 SVGAGI. Germline trimming cut 3 bases from V and 5 bases from J; bases unmatched to any gene: 7. For the CDR3, the DNA is TGTGCCAGCAGTTATGCCACAGGGGGCGCTTATGGCTACACCTTC. It translates to CASSYATGGAYGYTF.

The chain is built from TRBV19 and TRBJ1-5; perhaps TRBD1 as D (5 bases). Trimming stripped 6 bases from V and 2 bases from J, with 17 bases between. The CDR3 runs to 16 residues. CDR1 LNHDA and CDR2 SQIVND come from the germline V gene (reference sequence). DNA for the CDR3: TGTGCCAGTAGACCCTCGGGGGTTTTGGGCAATCAGCCCCAGCATTTT. This gives the protein CASRPSGVLGNQPQHF.

V gene TRBV30 combines with J gene TRBJ1-4, with D unclear. Trimming took off 3 bases at V and 7 bases at J, with 12 bases between the two ends. CDR3 length: 13 amino acids. Germline values: CDR1 GTSNPN, CDR2 SVGIG (reference sequence). The CDR3 protein is CAWRGLTGEKLFF. The CDR3 region has the DNA TGTGCCTGGAGGGGTCTAACGGGTGAAAAACTGTTTTTT.

The chain has TRBV9 and TRBJ1-4, with a possible D match to TRBD1 (5 bases). This CDR3 contains 15 residues. The V gene's germline CDR1 is SGDLS and CDR2 YYNGEE. V lost 1 base, J lost 8 bases, and 15 bases lay in between. This chain's CDR3 is CASSVFQGANEKLFF. CDR3 sequence (DNA): TGTGCCAGCAGCGTATTCCAGGGTGCCAACGAAAAACTGTTTTTT.